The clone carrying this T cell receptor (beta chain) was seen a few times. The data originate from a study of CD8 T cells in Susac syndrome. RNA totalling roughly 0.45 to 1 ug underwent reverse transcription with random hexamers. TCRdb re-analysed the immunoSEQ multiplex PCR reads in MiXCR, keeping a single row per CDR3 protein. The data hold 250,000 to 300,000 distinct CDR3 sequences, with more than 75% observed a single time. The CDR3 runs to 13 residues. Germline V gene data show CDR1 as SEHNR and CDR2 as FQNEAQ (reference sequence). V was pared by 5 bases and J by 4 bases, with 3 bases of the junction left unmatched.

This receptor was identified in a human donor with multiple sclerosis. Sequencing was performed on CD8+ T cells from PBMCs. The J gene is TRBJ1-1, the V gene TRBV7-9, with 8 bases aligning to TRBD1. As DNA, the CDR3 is TGTGCCAGCAGCGAGACAGGGGTCACTGAAGCTTTCTTT. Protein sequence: CASSETGVTEAFF.